One and the same sample provided the 31 T cell receptor beta chains below, sequenced in a study of sequential checkpoint blockade in melanoma. The repertoire was sequenced with immunoSEQ multiplex PCR; TCRdb's copy has only in-frame clones and lacks some. The top ten clones hold more than 15% of a sample with tens of thousands of clones, roughly 84% of them seen once. Specified treatment: randomized to nivolumab then ipilimumab (arm A) or the reverse (arm B). The source was CD8+ T cells sorted from blood (inferred from file names), collected from a patient given nivolumab and ipilimumab in sequence. These receptors were taken from a human donor with melanoma.

The chain links TRBV27 to TRBJ1-2; 9 positions agree with TRBD1. The CDR3 has 17 residues. The germline CDR1 and CDR2 sequences are MNHEY and SMNVEV (reference sequence). V shed 1 base and J 8 bases; nucleotides not matched to a gene: 14. CDR3 protein: CASSLYYLGGDRDGYTF. CDR3 in DNA: TGTGCCAGCAGTTTATATTACTTGGGTGGGGACAGGGACGGCTACACCTTC.

The chain uses TRBV13 and TRBJ1-6, with 11 nucleotides matching TRBD1. The CDR3 is 16 amino acids. Germline-derived CDR1 and CDR2 are PRHDT and FYEKMQ (reference sequence). V dropped 5 bases and J dropped 6; count of bases not matched to a gene: 6. The CDR3 here is CASSPSGTGGNSPLHF. CDR3 coding DNA: TGTGCCAGCAGCCCCTCCGGGACAGGGGGTAATTCACCCCTCCACTTT.

V gene TRBV5-1 combines with J gene TRBJ2-7; D is possibly TRBD2 (6 bases). Trimming stripped 1 base from V and 3 bases from J, with 11 bases between. The V gene's germline CDR1 is SGHRS and CDR2 YFSETQ. The CDR3 sequence is 14 residues long. CDR3 amino acids: CASSLNTGGYEQYF. The CDR3 DNA is TGCGCCAGCAGCTTGAATACCGGGGGCTACGAGCAGTACTTC. Full variable domain (remainder filled in from reference TRBV5-1 and TRBJ2-7): KAGVTQTPRYLIKTRGQQVTLSCSPISGHRSVSWYQQTPGQGLQFLFEYFSETQRNKGNFPGRFSGRQFSNSRSEMNVSTLELGDSALYLCASSLNTGGYEQYFGPGTRLTVT.

The chain carries TRBV6-5 and TRBJ1-6, with D possibly TRBD1 on 6 matching bases. The CDR3 totals 14 residues. CDR1 MNHEY and CDR2 SVGAGI come from the germline V gene. Trimming left V 7 bases short and J 6 bases short, with 13 bases between. CDR3 DNA sequence: TGTGCCAGCAAAGAACAGGGCTTTAATTCACCCCTCCACTTT. The encoded protein is CASKEQGFNSPLHF.

The chain carries TRBV7-9 and TRBJ2-2; TRBD2 is a possible D gene (6 bases). Looked up from germline, CDR1 is SEHNR and CDR2 is FQNEAQ (reference sequence). The CDR3 runs 14 residues. V was cut by 8 bases and J by 1 base, with 11 bases left in between. CDR3 sequence: CASVASVNTGELFF. The CDR3 nucleotides read TGTGCCAGCGTGGCTAGCGTGAACACCGGGGAGCTGTTTTTT.

V is TRBV27 and J is TRBJ2-7, with TRBD1 identical over 8 bases. The CDR3 contains 17 residues. CDR1 and CDR2 from the germline V gene are MNHEY and SMNVEV (reference sequence). Trimming cost V 6 bases and J 7 bases; bases outside gene matches: 20. The CDR3 is CASSSRVFGRGPGEQYF. The DNA for the CDR3 is TGTGCCAGCAGCTCTAGGGTGTTTGGCAGGGGGCCAGGGGAGCAGTACTTC.

The rearrangement uses TRBV6-6 and TRBJ1-4; no firm D call. The CDR3 totals 13 residues. The ends were cut back, 2 bases at V and 14 bases at J, with 15 bases in the middle. Germline CDR1 and CDR2: MNHNY and SVGAGI (reference sequence). CDR3 sequence: CASSYGGVKGLFF. The CDR3 region has the DNA TGTGCCAGCAGTTACGGCGGGGTTAAGGGTCTGTTTTTT.

The chain employs TRBV6-5 and TRBJ1-1; a possible D gene is TRBD1 (5 bases). The germline V gene has CDR1 MNHEY and CDR2 SVGAGI. The germline V and J ends were trimmed by 0 bases and 1 base, with 9 bases remaining between them. This CDR3 has 15 residues. This chain's CDR3 is CASSYSGGRNTEAFF. In DNA form, the CDR3 reads TGTGCCAGCAGTTACTCCGGGGGGAGGAACACTGAAGCTTTCTTT.

This rearrangement joins TRBV6-5 to TRBJ1-1; TRBD1 aligns across 7 bases. V trimming: 1 base; J trimming: 3 bases; junction bases outside the gene matches: 5. This CDR3 has 15 amino acids. CDR1 is MNHEY, CDR2 SVGAGI, per germline. The CDR3 sequence: CASSYLTGKYTEAFF. The CDR3 bases are TGTGCCAGCAGTTACTTGACAGGGAAGTACACTGAAGCTTTCTTT.

The gene calls are TRBV10-3 and TRBJ1-3, with TRBD1 as a possible D gene (5 bases). The V and J ends lost 6 bases and 1 base respectively, with 16 bases between them. This CDR3 spans 16 amino acids. In germline, CDR1 is ENHRY, CDR2 SYGVKD. DNA for the CDR3: TGTGCCATCAGGAGCGCACAGGTTACTTCTGGAAACACCATATATTTT. It encodes CAIRSAQVTSGNTIYF.

This clone came up a few times. V gene TRBV7-9 combines with J gene TRBJ1-5; no clear D. V shed 8 bases and J shed 0 bases, with 14 bases lying between them. Germline loops: CDR1 SEHNR, CDR2 FQNEAQ (reference sequence). CDR3 length equals 15 residues. The CDR3 is CASSRSDYSNQPQHF. The CDR3, as DNA: TGTGCCAGCTCTCGGTCAGACTATAGCAATCAGCCCCAGCATTTT. The entire variable domain, with the rest obtained from reference TRBV7-9 and TRBJ1-5, is as follows: DTGVSQNPRHKITKRGQNVTFRCDPISEHNRLYWYRQTLGQGPEFLTYFQNEAQLEKSRLLSDRFSAERPKGSFSTLEIQRTEQGDSAMYLCASSRSDYSNQPQHFGDGTRLSIL.

The chain employs TRBV19 and TRBJ1-1, with TRBD1 matching 10 bases. The V segment lost 5 bases and the J segment 0 bases; nucleotides outside the gene matches: 6. CDR3 length equals 16 residues. CDR1 and CDR2 (germline): LNHDA, SQIVND (reference sequence). DNA of the CDR3: TGTGCCAGTAGTGGAGACAGGGGGCACCTGAACACTGAAGCTTTCTTT. This translates into CASSGDRGHLNTEAFF.

This chain connects TRBV13 to TRBJ2-2; 13 positions match TRBD2. Germline CDR1 is PRHDT and CDR2 is FYEKMQ (reference sequence). Unmatched junction bases numbered 5, after V lost 5 bases and J lost 5 bases. CDR3 length: 16 residues. CDR3 protein: CASSAGLAGPTGELFF. Written as DNA, the CDR3 is TGTGCCAGCAGCGCGGGACTAGCGGGGCCTACCGGGGAGCTGTTTTTT.

This chain uses TRBV7-9 with TRBJ1-2, with 11 bases identical to TRBD1. V was clipped by 4 bases and J by 11 bases; unmatched bases: 15. Germline-derived CDR1 and CDR2 are SEHNR and FQNEAQ (reference sequence). CDR3 length: 16 amino acids. In DNA, the CDR3 is TGTGCCAGCAGCTCCTCCCCGACGGGACAGGGGGAGAGGTACACCTTC. Its protein is CASSSSPTGQGERYTF.

This chain links TRBV21-1 with TRBJ1-5; the table's D call of TRBD1 was not tested on the DNA. TRBV21-1 represents a pseudogene. CDR3 length: 15 residues. CDR3 DNA: TGTGCCAGCAGCAAAGGGAGACAGGGGGATCAGCCCCAGCATTTT. This encodes CASSKGRQGDQPQHF.

The V and J genes are TRBV6-8 and TRBJ2-2; 10 bases are a match to TRBD2. This CDR3 spans 17 amino acids. The V gene end was trimmed by 11 bases and the J gene end by 0 bases; junction bases not matched to a gene: 12. Germline assignment: CDR1 MNHGY and CDR2 SAAAGT. CDR3 region: CARGVSGRVANTGELFF. CDR3 bases: TGTGCCCGCGGAGTCAGCGGGAGGGTCGCGAACACCGGGGAGCTGTTTTTT.

The sample holds a few counts of this clone. The V and J genes are TRBV4-3 and TRBJ1-2; a possible D gene is TRBD1 (6 bases). Trimming took off 4 bases at V and 2 bases at J, with 14 bases between the two ends. CDR3 size: 15 residues. Germline V CDR1 and CDR2: LGHNA, YSLEER. The CDR3 reads CASSPLGQVNYGYTF. The CDR3 DNA sequence: TGCGCCAGCAGCCCCTTGGGACAAGTCAACTATGGCTACACCTTC.

The J gene is TRBJ2-5, the V gene TRBV13, with D uncertain. The CDR3 is 13 residues long. The germline gives CDR1 PRHDT, CDR2 FYEKMQ (reference sequence). The V gene lost 2 bases and the J gene lost 2 bases, with 6 bases spanning the gap. The CDR3 sequence is CASSLLEQETQYF. The CDR3 coding sequence is TGTGCCAGCAGCTTATTAGAACAAGAGACCCAGTACTTC.

V is TRBV11-2 and J is TRBJ2-7; D may be TRBD2 (6 bases). This CDR3 is 14 amino acids long. Trimming took 1 base from V and 5 from J, leaving 12 bases between them. The germline V gene encodes CDR1 SGHAT and CDR2 FQNNGV. The CDR3 loop is CASSLVGSGDEQYF. The CDR3 DNA reads TGTGCCAGCAGCTTAGTAGGTAGCGGCGACGAGCAGTACTTC.

The chain couples TRBV6-5 to TRBJ2-3, with D possibly TRBD1 on 5 matching bases. This CDR3 has 14 amino acids. Trimming stripped 6 bases from V and 6 bases from J, with 16 bases between. CDR1 and CDR2 (germline): MNHEY, SVGAGI. The CDR3 sequence: CASSKIEGVDTQYF. CDR3 DNA: TGTGCCAGCAGCAAGATTGAAGGGGTGGATACGCAGTATTTT.

The V call is TRBV7-8, the J call TRBJ2-7, with D possibly matching TRBD1 (5 bases). Per germline, CDR1 SGHVS and CDR2 FQNEAQ. The CDR3 sequence is 15 residues long. Trimming shortened V by 5 bases and J by 2 bases, and 16 bases separated the two germline ends. The CDR3, as DNA: TGTGCCAGCAGCGCGGACACCCTTGGCGCCTACGAGCAGTACTTC. This gives the protein CASSADTLGAYEQYF.

The CDR3 bases are TGTGCCAGCAGCTTGCTATCAGACATGAACACTGAAGCTTTCTTT. Protein sequence: CASSLLSDMNTEAFF. J is TRBJ1-1 and V is TRBV5-6; D is unresolved. Germline-derived CDR1 and CDR2 are SGHDT and YYEEEE. The CDR3 extends over 15 amino acids. Trimming pared 1 base from V and 0 bases from J, leaving 10 bases between. Together with reference TRBV5-6 and TRBJ1-1, the CDR3 gives the full variable domain: DAGVTQSPTHLIKTRGQQVTLRCSPKSGHDTVSWYQQALGQGPQFIFQYYEEEERQRGNFPDRFSGHQFPNYSSELNVNALLLGDSALYLCASSLLSDMNTEAFFGQGTRLTVV.

This chain links TRBV5-6 with TRBJ2-7; 7 bases fit TRBD1. Unmatched junction bases numbered 6, after V lost 5 bases and J lost 1 base. The CDR3 contains 14 residues. Germline V CDR1 and CDR2: SGHDT, YYEEEE. CDR3: CASSKPGQSYEQYF. As DNA, the CDR3 is TGTGCCAGCAGTAAGCCGGGACAGTCCTACGAGCAGTACTTC.

The CDR3 DNA reads as TGCGCCAGCAGCCAAGATTTAGGGGGGGAGTCGAACACCGGGGAGCTGTTTTTT. Amino acid sequence: CASSQDLGGESNTGELFF. The rearrangement uses TRBV4-3 and TRBJ2-2; TRBD2 might be the D (7 bases). V was cut by 0 bases and J by 0 bases, with 14 bases left in between. CDR1 is LGHNA, CDR2 YSLEER, per germline. The CDR3 covers 18 residues.

In DNA, the CDR3 is TGTGCCAGCAGCTTATCGCTACAAGAGACCCAGTACTTC. This translates into CASSLSLQETQYF. The V call is TRBV7-9, the J call TRBJ2-5; no clear D gene. V was cut by 2 bases and J by 2 bases, with 6 bases left in between. Germline CDR1 reads SEHNR; CDR2 reads FQNEAQ (reference sequence). The CDR3 length is 13 residues.

In this sample, this clone turned up a few times. The chain uses TRBV7-9 and TRBJ2-2; maybe TRBD2 (5 bases). Germline V gene data show CDR1 as SEHNR and CDR2 as FQNEAQ (reference sequence). With 2 bases removed from V and 0 bases from J, the gap between germline ends came to 13 bases. This CDR3 has 17 residues. CDR3: CASSLPRLGANTGELFF. The CDR3 nucleotides read TGTGCCAGCAGCTTACCGCGGTTGGGAGCGAACACCGGGGAGCTGTTTTTT.

This chain uses TRBV27 with TRBJ2-2, with TRBD2 matching 7 bases. This CDR3 contains 16 residues. The trim removed 3 bases at V and 7 bases at J, leaving 11 bases unmatched. Germline V lookup: CDR1 MNHEY, CDR2 SMNVEV (reference sequence). The DNA for the CDR3 is TGTGCCAGCAGTTTCCAGACTAGCATGCTCATCGGGGAGCTGTTTTTT. This gives the protein CASSFQTSMLIGELFF.

V usage is TRBV30 and J usage is TRBJ1-6, with D uncertain. The germline V and J ends were trimmed by 1 base and 9 bases, with 10 bases remaining between them. This CDR3 spans 13 amino acids. Germline CDR1 GTSNPN, CDR2 SVGIG (reference sequence). CDR3 in DNA: TGTGCCTGGAGTGCAGTGGCATCTTCACCCCTCCACTTT. It specifies CAWSAVASSPLHF.

The V call is TRBV5-1, the J call TRBJ2-1; 8 bases are a match to TRBD2. CDR3 length: 15 residues. Germline V gene data show CDR1 as SGHRS and CDR2 as YFSETQ. The J segment lost 4 bases and the V segment lost 4 bases, leaving 7 bases of the junction unmatched. This CDR3 reads CASSPREGGYNEQFF. DNA of the CDR3: TGCGCCAGCAGCCCCCGGGAGGGCGGGTACAATGAGCAGTTCTTC. The variable domain in full, completed from reference TRBV5-1 and TRBJ2-1, reads KAGVTQTPRYLIKTRGQQVTLSCSPISGHRSVSWYQQTPGQGLQFLFEYFSETQRNKGNFPGRFSGRQFSNSRSEMNVSTLELGDSALYLCASSPREGGYNEQFFGPGTRLTVL.

The V call is TRBV30, the J call TRBJ2-5; 11 nucleotides align to TRBD1. The germline CDR1 and CDR2 sequences are GTSNPN and SVGIG (reference sequence). The CDR3 contains 15 residues. The V gene end was trimmed by 4 bases and the J gene end by 5 bases; junction bases not matched to a gene: 9. DNA for the CDR3: TGTGCCTGGAATTTTGGGACAGGGGGTTTGGAGACCCAGTACTTC. The encoded protein is CAWNFGTGGLETQYF.

The table lists this clone with a few counts. This chain joins TRBV5-1 and TRBJ2-7; 8 nucleotides agree with TRBD2. The CDR3 loop spans 18 amino acids. V was clipped by 4 bases and J by 3 bases; unmatched bases: 18. Germline V gives CDR1 SGHRS, CDR2 YFSETQ. This CDR3 reads CASSPFGVGNSGNYEQYF. The CDR3 DNA reads TGCGCCAGCAGCCCCTTTGGGGTCGGGAATAGCGGGAACTACGAGCAGTACTTC.